Below are 17 T cell receptor beta chains sequenced from a single sample in a study of shared clonotypes between healthy human individuals. Assay used: immunoSEQ multiplex PCR; TCRdb lists only in-frame clones, some missing. This sample yields over 2 million clones, of which roughly 95% are seen a single time; roughly 0.13% belongs to the top ten. The sample comprised naive CD4+ T cells sorted from blood. Regarding subset: CD45RA+ positively selected. These receptors came from a young man in good health.

This clone has just one count. The V call is TRBV28, the J call TRBJ2-7, with D possibly matching TRBD2 (5 bases). Germline values: CDR1 MDHEN, CDR2 SYDVKM. The length of the CDR3 is 15 residues. Trimming pared 6 bases from V and 1 base from J, leaving 16 bases between. The CDR3 loop is CASRSHGEKSYEQYF. DNA for the CDR3: TGTGCCAGCAGGTCCCACGGGGAAAAGTCCTACGAGCAGTACTTC.

The chain is built from TRBV10-1 and TRBJ2-2, with 8 positions matching TRBD2. From germline, CDR1 is WNHNN and CDR2 SYGVQD (reference sequence). The V segment lost 0 bases and the J segment 0 bases; nucleotides outside the gene matches: 3. This CDR3 has 17 amino acids. CDR3: CASSESTSAANTGELFF. The CDR3 DNA is TGCGCCAGCAGTGAGTCGACTAGCGCTGCGAACACCGGGGAGCTGTTTTTT.

Remarks on this clone: Other nucleotide sequences in the sample specify the same CDR3. The V and J genes are TRBV19 and TRBJ1-4, with 7 bases that match TRBD1. This CDR3 contains 15 residues. From germline, CDR1 is LNHDA and CDR2 SQIVND (reference sequence). Trimming cost V 4 bases and J 8 bases; bases outside gene matches: 10. DNA of the CDR3: TGTGCCAGTAGTACCAGACAGGGACGTAGGGAAAAACTGTTTTTT. This gives the protein CASSTRQGRREKLFF.

This clone was picked up a small number of times. The V and J genes are TRBV6-1 and TRBJ2-7, with D possibly matching TRBD1 (6 bases). Trimming removed 3 bases at V and 2 bases at J, with 11 bases between. The CDR3 consists of 14 residues. Germline CDR1 reads MNHNS; CDR2 reads SASEGT. DNA of the CDR3: TGTGCCAGCAGTGAGAGAGGGGGTCCCTACGAGCAGTACTTC. As protein: CASSERGGPYEQYF.

This sequence joins TRBV19 and TRBJ1-5, with D tentatively TRBD1 (5 bases). Looked up from germline, CDR1 is LNHDA and CDR2 is SQIVND (reference sequence). The CDR3 has 15 residues. Trimming stripped 5 bases from V and 2 bases from J, with 13 bases between. The CDR3 protein is CASSVSGDGNQPQHF. DNA for the CDR3: TGTGCCAGTAGTGTCTCGGGGGACGGCAATCAGCCCCAGCATTTT.

The chain employs TRBV2 and TRBJ2-5, with TRBD1 matching over 11 bases. V was pared by 5 bases and J by 5 bases, with 7 bases of the junction left unmatched. Per germline, CDR1 SNHLY and CDR2 FYNNEI. The length of the CDR3 is 15 residues. CDR3 in DNA: TGTGCCAGCAGTAGTGGGACAGGGGGGATCGAGACCCAGTACTTC. Protein: CASSSGTGGIETQYF.

As DNA, the CDR3 is TGCGCCAGCAGCCAAGATTACCGGGTCGGCTATGGCTACACCTTC. This translates into CASSQDYRVGYGYTF. J is TRBJ1-2 and V is TRBV4-1; D not certain. V lost 0 bases, J lost 4 bases, and 12 bases lay in between. The germline gives CDR1 MGHRA, CDR2 YSYEKL. The CDR3 consists of 15 residues.

As concerns this clone: At the DNA level, this CDR3 is encoded by other sequences in the same sample as well. CDR3 nucleotide sequence: TGTGCCAGCAGCTTAGAGGGTCTCTCAGATACGCAGTATTTT. Translated, it gives CASSLEGLSDTQYF. This chain links TRBV7-2 with TRBJ2-3, with no clear D. Trimming pared 1 base from V and 4 bases from J, leaving 9 bases between. Germline V lookup: CDR1 SGHTA, CDR2 FQGNSA. The CDR3 has 14 residues.

J is TRBJ2-7 and V is TRBV29-1, with 8 bases aligning to TRBD1. This CDR3 contains 12 residues. With 6 bases clipped from V and 4 bases from J, the junction kept 5 bases outside the gene matches. In germline, CDR1 is SQVTM, CDR2 ANQGSEA. The DNA for the CDR3 is TGCAGCGTCCGGACAGGGCTTTACGAGCAGTACTTC. Encoded protein: CSVRTGLYEQYF.

The V gene is TRBV7-9, the J gene TRBJ2-5, with D unresolved. CDR3 length: 14 amino acids. Looked up from germline, CDR1 is SEHNR and CDR2 is FQNEAQ (reference sequence). Trimming shortened V by 2 bases and J by 3 bases, and 10 bases separated the two germline ends. The CDR3 nucleotides read TGTGCCAGCAGCTTATACCCTGAGAAAGAGACCCAGTACTTC. Protein: CASSLYPEKETQYF.

This chain links TRBV5-6 with TRBJ2-7; D unresolved. Germline V gives CDR1 SGHDT, CDR2 YYEEEE. The germline V and J ends were trimmed by 2 bases and 2 bases, with 14 bases remaining between them. This CDR3 has 15 residues. CDR3 sequence reads: CASSLGRLRTYEQYF. DNA of the CDR3: TGTGCCAGCAGCTTAGGAAGACTGCGTACCTACGAGCAGTACTTC.

The V call is TRBV28, the J call TRBJ2-4; TRBD2 might be the D (5 bases). The CDR3 length is 18 residues. The germline V gene encodes CDR1 MDHEN and CDR2 SYDVKM. V lost 4 bases and J 0 bases, leaving 19 bases between the germline ends. This chain's CDR3 is CASSSYHPGEGAKNIQYF. The CDR3 DNA is TGTGCCAGCAGTTCGTATCACCCCGGCGAGGGAGCCAAAAACATTCAGTACTTC. Drawing the rest from reference TRBV28 and TRBJ2-4, the complete variable domain is DVKVTQSSRYLVKRTGEKVFLECVQDMDHENMFWYRQDPGLGLRLIYFSYDVKMKEKGDIPEGYSVSREKKERFSLILESASTNQTSMYLCASSSYHPGEGAKNIQYFGAGTRLSVL.

V and J are TRBV5-1 and TRBJ1-2, with no clear D. The CDR3 sequence is 14 residues long. From germline, CDR1 is SGHRS and CDR2 YFSETQ. V was clipped by 5 bases and J by 5 bases, with 16 bases between them. The CDR3 reads CASSPEGMLYGYTF. The CDR3 DNA reads as TGCGCCAGCAGTCCCGAGGGAATGTTGTATGGCTACACCTTC.

CDR3 protein: CASTVTGGIDEQYF. The CDR3 bases are TGTGCCAGCACCGTGACAGGGGGGATCGACGAGCAGTACTTC. The chain couples TRBV28 to TRBJ2-7; 9 positions agree with TRBD1. The CDR3 consists of 14 residues. Germline V gene sequence: CDR1 MDHEN, CDR2 SYDVKM. The trim removed 7 bases at V and 5 bases at J, leaving 9 bases unmatched.

This clone occurred once. The CDR3 coding sequence is TGCGCCACCAAGTTAGATCCCGTAGGTGCTTACGAGCAGTACTTC. Its protein is CATKLDPVGAYEQYF. The chain combines TRBV10-2 with TRBJ2-7; D unresolved. V lost 10 bases, J lost 4 bases, and 23 bases lay in between. The CDR3 length is 15 residues. Germline CDR1 WSHSY, CDR2 SAAADI.

This sequence joins TRBV28 and TRBJ1-2; a weak D match, TRBD1 (6 bases). Deletions cut 2 bases from V and 8 bases from J, with 18 bases between. The CDR3 totals 15 residues. In germline, CDR1 is MDHEN, CDR2 SYDVKM. As DNA, the CDR3 is TGTGCCAGCAGTTTAGGGGGGGCCCGAACGGGCGGCTACACCTTC. Its protein is CASSLGGARTGGYTF.

The chain couples TRBV28 to TRBJ2-3, with D unclear. V dropped 5 bases and J dropped 8 bases, with 11 bases sitting between them. Germline V gene data show CDR1 as MDHEN and CDR2 as SYDVKM. The CDR3 extends over 12 amino acids. The CDR3 DNA reads as TGTGCCAGCAGTGCCCAGGTGGGTACGCAGTATTTT. Its translation is CASSAQVGTQYF.